The sequence of this T cell receptor beta chain was determined in a study of T cells after yellow fever vaccination. Study context: Low-cell-number fractions were prepared with SMART-Seq v4 Ultra Low Input.

As regards this clonotype: Its specificity is unknown.

Generation of TCR cDNA used 5'RACE template switching (which added a universal primer site and UMIs). One entry per CDR3 protein, called by TCRdb with MiXCR from the 5' RACE reads. This sample has fewer than 400,000 distinct CDR3 sequences, with roughly a tenth found just once. The CDR3 extends over 14 amino acids. V lost 4 bases and J lost 4, with 14 bases in between. Germline V lookup: CDR1 SGHRS, CDR2 YFSETQ. Study-level points and caveats: A weaker secondary response peaked on day 5, the primary on day 15. FACS-sorted repertoires might harbor abundant contaminating clonotypes from the bulk population.

This sample comprised CD4+ T cells sorted from PBMCs, obtained 45 days after the yellow fever booster vaccination. V gene TRBV5-1 combines with J gene TRBJ1-1, with a weak D call TRBD1 (5 bases). The sequence was collected from a man aged 18 to 35 who received the YFV17D yellow fever vaccine. The DNA of the CDR3 is TGCGCCAGCAGCGGGAGGGGAGGAAGCACTGAAGCTTTCTTT. This sequence encodes CASSGRGGSTEAFF.